This T cell receptor (beta chain) was sequenced in a study of blood T cells in healthy people across ages. Overall study results and limits: A strong correlation was seen between TCR beta diversity and naive T cell percentage. Using unsorted PBMCs precluded a conclusive naive versus antigen-experienced comparison.

This clonotype was recorded many times. The antigen remains unidentified. Then a second PCR, running roughly 7 to 11 cycles, was carried out with a sample-barcoded 5' primer and a J-beta primer mix. One entry per CDR3 protein, called by TCRdb with MiXCR from the 5' RACE reads. Among some 730,000 distinct CDR3 sequences, around a fifth were seen once, and the ten largest hold less than 25%. CDR3 length: 17 amino acids. After removal of 5 bases from V and 2 bases from J, the junction contained 12 bases not matched to a gene. Germline-derived CDR1 and CDR2 are ENHRY and SYGVKD. Each sample provided at least 5 micrograms of extracted total RNA.

The sample was blood. This receptor was taken from a man in his sixties or seventies in good health. V gene TRBV10-3 combines with J gene TRBJ2-3, with 8 bases that match TRBD2. CDR3 residues: CAISISGGAYSTDTQYF. In DNA form, the CDR3 reads TGTGCCATCAGTATCTCCGGGGGGGCCTATTCCACAGATACGCAGTATTTT.